The table lists the clone carrying this T cell receptor (beta chain) with a few counts. Antigen: not known. The sample originates from a study of T-cell memory formation after mild COVID-19. At the level of the study: TCR clusters were mostly confined to one donor each. Broader study findings: Balance between CD4 and CD8 was seen in clones contracting day 15 to 85, and a CD4+ lean was seen in later expanders.

CDR3 size: 10 residues. The V end lost 3 bases, the J end lost 8 bases, and 5 bases lay between the germline ends. Germline V lookup: CDR1 DFQATT, CDR2 SNEGSKA (reference sequence). TCRdb re-derived calls from the 5' RACE reads in MiXCR, one entry per CDR3 protein. The data contain 350,000 to 400,000 distinct CDR3 sequences, around 21% of them singletons. V usage is TRBV20-1 and J usage is TRBJ2-1; D is undetermined. The sample consisted of PBMCs or a T cell subset sorted from them (not recorded which). The clonotype originates from an adult woman who had mild COVID-19 (a few samples of this study predate the infection). Cell type and time point are not known. The CDR3 coding sequence is TGCAGTGCTAGCGACCATGAGCAGTTCTTC. Its translation: CSASDHEQFF.